The sequence of this T cell receptor (beta chain) was determined in a study of cytomegalovirus exposure and HLA in healthy donors. Regarding the study as a whole: Fewer N-insertions than the roughly 600-donor mean were reportedly shown by an Asian-associated ancestry cluster in a later analysis.

Whereas donors were nominally healthy upon sampling, unrecorded immune exposures were probable. The junction had 5 bases not matched to a gene; V was cut back by 2 bases and J by 8 bases. Germline CDR1 SGHRS, CDR2 YFSETQ. The CDR3 contains 14 residues. Notes on this clone: Its specificity is unknown.

The PCR had 60 Vbeta and 13 Jbeta primers. The assay was immunoSEQ multiplex PCR, and TCRdb's table has in-frame clones only and misses some. This table holds over 150,000 clones, 75% to 85% found once. The sequenced sample consisted of PBMCs. The chain joins TRBV5-1 to TRBJ1-4, with 8 bases lining up with TRBD1. This TCR derives from a male donor in good health and CMV-seropositive. The DNA for the CDR3 is TGCGCCAGCAGCTTCCAGGGGGCCCAAGAAAAACTGTTTTTT. It specifies CASSFQGAQEKLFF.